This TCR beta chain comes out of a study of beta chain features in type 1 diabetes. Overall study findings and caveats: Among patients with Type 1 diabetes, TCRB CDR3s were moderately but significantly shorter in every one of the four CD4+ subsets.

CDR3 size: 15 residues. Germline trimming cut 5 bases from V and 3 bases from J; bases unmatched to any gene: 6. Germline assignment: CDR1 SGHTA and CDR2 FQGNSA. CD4+ naive, central memory, regulatory and stem cell-like memory cells were sorted via CD45RO/CCR7/CD25/CD127/CD95/CD27. Comment on this clone: The antigen remains undetermined.

Investigators reverse transcribed all isolated RNA, so they sequenced expressed TCRB transcripts. TCRdb's table, derived via immunoSEQ multiplex PCR, lists solely in-frame clones and lacks some. This repertoire shows almost 350,000 clones, roughly 9% found once; its top ten account for around 1%. The origin of this receptor is a man aged 25-45 years with type 1 diabetes. V usage is TRBV7-2 and J usage is TRBJ1-5; 8 positions agree with TRBD1. The sequencing sample was made of central memory CD4+ T cells from blood. CDR3 sequence (DNA): TGTGCCAGCAGCCGCAACAGGGGGTACAATCAGCCCCAGCATTTT. The encoded protein is CASSRNRGYNQPQHF.